Included here is one T cell receptor beta chain sequence, with context. Its antigen is currently unknown. Germline and junction disagree at one end, which may indicate a read error. Assay: immunoSEQ multiplex PCR; the TCRdb copy retains only in-frame clones and omits some. The table records about 84,000 clones, around nine tenths of them present only once. This record comes from a study of OX40 agonist ivuxolimab in advanced cancers. Whole-study context: The eligibility criteria allowed prior anti-PD-1, anti-PD-L1 or anti-CTLA-4 therapy, and approximately 40% had some.

CDR3 length: 15 residues. The germline V gene has CDR1 SSHAT and CDR2 FNYEAQ (reference sequence). Points from the study as a whole: Some of the nonresponding patients also showed low levels of normalized T-cell clonal expansion.

The gene calls are TRBV7-7 and TRBJ2-5; D is possibly TRBD2 (8 bases). This receptor was taken from an adult with an advanced solid tumor such as melanoma, head and neck, liver or kidney cancer. Sequences were derived from CD4+ or CD8+ T cells sorted from blood, sampled in a trial of the OX40 agonist ivuxolimab. CDR3 loop: CASSPTGTRGETQYF. Here the CDR3 DNA reads TGTGCTAGCAGCCCGACAGGGACTAGGGGAGAGACCCAGTACTTC. Full variable domain (missing parts from reference TRBV7-7 and TRBJ2-5): GAGVSQSPRYKVTKRGQDVTLRCDPISSHATLYWYQQALGQGPEFLTYFNYEAQPDKSGLPSDRFSAERPEGSISTLTIQRTEQRDSAMYRCASSPTGTRGETQYFGPGTRLLVL.